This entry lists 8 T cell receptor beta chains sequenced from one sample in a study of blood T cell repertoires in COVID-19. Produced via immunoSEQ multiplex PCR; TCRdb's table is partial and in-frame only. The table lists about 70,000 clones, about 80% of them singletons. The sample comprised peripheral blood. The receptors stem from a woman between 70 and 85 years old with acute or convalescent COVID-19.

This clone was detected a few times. The CDR3 here is CASSNGQTGAFF. In nucleotides, the CDR3 is TGTGCCAGCAGTAACGGACAGACGGGAGCTTTCTTT. The chain has TRBV6-5 and TRBJ1-1, with D maybe TRBD1 (6 bases). CDR3 size: 12 residues. Deletions cut 5 bases from V and 10 bases from J, with 14 bases between. CDR1 and CDR2 (germline): MNHEY, SVGAGI.

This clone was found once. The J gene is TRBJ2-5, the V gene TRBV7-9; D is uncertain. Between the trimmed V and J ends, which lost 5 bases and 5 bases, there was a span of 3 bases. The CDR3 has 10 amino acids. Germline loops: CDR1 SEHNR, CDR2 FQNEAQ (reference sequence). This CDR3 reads CASSHETQYF. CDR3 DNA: TGTGCCAGCAGCCATGAGACCCAGTACTTC.

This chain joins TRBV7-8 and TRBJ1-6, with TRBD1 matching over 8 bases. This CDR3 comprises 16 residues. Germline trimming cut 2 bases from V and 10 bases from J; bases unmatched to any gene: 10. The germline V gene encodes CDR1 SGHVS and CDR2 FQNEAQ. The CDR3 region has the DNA TGTGCCAGCAGCTTAAGGGGGGGCAGGGGGCAATCACCCCTCCACTTT. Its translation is CASSLRGGRGQSPLHF.

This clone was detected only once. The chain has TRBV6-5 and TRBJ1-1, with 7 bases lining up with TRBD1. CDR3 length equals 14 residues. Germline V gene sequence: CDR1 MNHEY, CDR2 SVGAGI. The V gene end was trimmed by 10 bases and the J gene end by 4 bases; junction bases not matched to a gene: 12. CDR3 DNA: TGTGCCACTACGACAGGGAGTATTGTCACTGAAGCTTTCTTT. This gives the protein CATTTGSIVTEAFF.

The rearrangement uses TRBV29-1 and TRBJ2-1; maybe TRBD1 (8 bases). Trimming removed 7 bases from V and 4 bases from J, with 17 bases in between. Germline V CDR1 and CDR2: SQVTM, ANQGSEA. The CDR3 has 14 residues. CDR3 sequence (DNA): TGCAGCGGGGAGCGGGACAGGTCGTACAATGAGCAGTTCTTC. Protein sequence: CSGERDRSYNEQFF.

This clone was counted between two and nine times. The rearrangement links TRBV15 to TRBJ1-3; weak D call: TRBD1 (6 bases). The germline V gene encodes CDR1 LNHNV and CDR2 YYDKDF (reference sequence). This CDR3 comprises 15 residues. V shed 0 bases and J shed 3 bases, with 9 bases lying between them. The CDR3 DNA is TGTGCCACCAGCAGAGAGCAGGGGTTTGGAAACACCATATATTTT. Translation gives CATSREQGFGNTIYF.

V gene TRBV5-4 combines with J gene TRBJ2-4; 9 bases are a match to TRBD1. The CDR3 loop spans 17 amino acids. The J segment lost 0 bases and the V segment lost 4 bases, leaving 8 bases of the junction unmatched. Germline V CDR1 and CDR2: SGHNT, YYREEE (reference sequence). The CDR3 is CASSTGQGLEAKNIQYF. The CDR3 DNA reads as TGTGCCAGCAGCACCGGACAGGGGTTGGAAGCCAAAAACATTCAGTACTTC. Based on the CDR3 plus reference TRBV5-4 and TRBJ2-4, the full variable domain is ETGVTQSPTHLIKTRGQQVTLRCSSQSGHNTVSWYQQALGQGPQFIFQYYREEENGRGNFPPRFSGLQFPNYSSELNVNALELDDSALYLCASSTGQGLEAKNIQYFGAGTRLSVL.

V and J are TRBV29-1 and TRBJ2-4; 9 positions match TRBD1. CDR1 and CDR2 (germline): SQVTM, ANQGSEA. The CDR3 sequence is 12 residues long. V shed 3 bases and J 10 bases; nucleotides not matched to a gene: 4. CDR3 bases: TGCAGCGTTGATAAGGACAGGGGAATTCAGTACTTC. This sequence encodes CSVDKDRGIQYF.